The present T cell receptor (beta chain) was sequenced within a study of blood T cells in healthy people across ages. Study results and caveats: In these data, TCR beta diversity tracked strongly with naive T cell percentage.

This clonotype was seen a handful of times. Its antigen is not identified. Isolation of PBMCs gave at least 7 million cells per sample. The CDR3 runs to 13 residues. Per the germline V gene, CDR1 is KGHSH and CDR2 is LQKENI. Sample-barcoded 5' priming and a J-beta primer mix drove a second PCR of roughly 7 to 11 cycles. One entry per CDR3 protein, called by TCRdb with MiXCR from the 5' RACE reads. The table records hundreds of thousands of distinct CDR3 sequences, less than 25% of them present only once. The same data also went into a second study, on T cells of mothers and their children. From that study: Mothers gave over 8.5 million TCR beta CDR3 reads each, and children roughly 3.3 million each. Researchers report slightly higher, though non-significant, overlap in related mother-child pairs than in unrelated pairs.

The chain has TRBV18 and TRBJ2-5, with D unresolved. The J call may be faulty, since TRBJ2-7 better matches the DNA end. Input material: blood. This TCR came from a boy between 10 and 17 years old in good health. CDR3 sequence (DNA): TGTGCCAGCTCAACTGCTTTCAACTACGAGCAGTACTTC. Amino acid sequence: CASSTAFNYEQYF.